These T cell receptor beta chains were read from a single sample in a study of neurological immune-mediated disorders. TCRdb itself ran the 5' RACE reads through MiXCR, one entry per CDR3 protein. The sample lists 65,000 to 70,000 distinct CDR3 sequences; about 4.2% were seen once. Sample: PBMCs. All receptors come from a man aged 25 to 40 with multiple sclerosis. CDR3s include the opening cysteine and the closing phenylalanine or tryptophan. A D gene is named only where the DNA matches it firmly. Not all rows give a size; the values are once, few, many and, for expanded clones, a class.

CDR3: CASSQDTGSEQYF
DNA: TGCGCCAGCAGCCAAGATACAGGGAGCGAGCAGTACTTC
J: TRBJ2-7
D: .
length: 13
size: many
V: TRBV4-1

CDR3: CASSLAGTGGETQYF
DNA: TGCGCCAGCAGCTTGGCGGGTACCGGCGGGGAGACCCAGTACTTC
J: TRBJ2-5
D: .
length: 15
size: many
V: TRBV5-1

CDR3: CASSETGGRDSYNEQFF
DNA: TGTGCCAGCAGCGAGACGGGGGGGAGGGACTCCTACAATGAGCAGTTCTTC
J: TRBJ2-1
D: TRBD2
length: 17
size: many
V: TRBV9

CDR3: CASRWDREAFF
DNA: TGTGCCAGCCGCTGGGACCGCGAAGCTTTCTTT
J: TRBJ1-1
D: .
length: 11
size: .
V: TRBV5-5

CDR3: CASSRDARSEQYF
DNA: TGTGCCAGCAGCCGGGACGCCAGGTCGGAGCAGTACTTC
J: TRBJ2-7
D: .
length: 13
size: many
V: TRBV13

CDR3: CSAKGLAGTLQETQYF
DNA: TGCAGTGCTAAAGGACTAGCGGGGACCTTACAAGAGACCCAGTACTTC
J: TRBJ2-5
D: TRBD2
length: 16
size: many
V: TRBV20-1

CDR3: CASSRDPLGGYTF
DNA: TGTGCCAGCAGCCGGGACCCCCTTGGCGGCTACACCTTC
J: TRBJ1-2
D: .
length: 13
size: many
V: TRBV12-3/TRBV12-4

CDR3: CATRGGQGDSYEQYF
DNA: TGTGCCACCAGAGGCGGACAGGGTGATTCCTACGAGCAGTACTTC
J: TRBJ2-7
D: TRBD1
length: 15
size: many
V: TRBV24-1

CDR3: CSAVVGGGYTF
DNA: TGCAGTGCTGTGGTAGGGGGCGGCTACACCTTC
J: TRBJ1-2
D: TRBD1
length: 11
size: many
V: TRBV20-1

CDR3: CASSPERVYTDTQYF
DNA: TGTGCCAGCAGCCCGGAAAGGGTATACACAGATACGCAGTATTTT
J: TRBJ2-3
D: .
length: 15
size: many
V: TRBV6-2/TRBV6-3

CDR3: CASSLMTAQETQYF
DNA: TGTGCCAGCAGCTTGATGACAGCTCAAGAGACCCAGTACTTC
J: TRBJ2-5
D: .
length: 14
size: many
V: TRBV5-4

CDR3: CASSNYNEQYF
DNA: TGTGCCAGCAGTAACTACAACGAGCAGTACTTC
J: TRBJ2-7
D: .
length: 11
size: many
V: TRBV12-3/TRBV12-4

CDR3: CASSPRDRGRGQPQHF
DNA: TGTGCCAGCAGTCCCCGGGACAGGGGGCGGGGACAGCCCCAGCATTTT
J: TRBJ1-5
D: TRBD1
length: 16
size: many
V: TRBV12-3/TRBV12-4

CDR3: CASSPSTVRSAEAFF
DNA: TGTGCCAGCAGTCCATCGACAGTTCGAAGCGCTGAAGCTTTCTTT
J: TRBJ1-1
D: .
length: 15
size: .
V: TRBV12-3/TRBV12-4

CDR3: CASSLIGTSGGAGELFF
DNA: TGTGCCAGCAGCCTTATCGGGACTAGCGGGGGGGCCGGGGAGCTGTTTTTT
J: TRBJ2-2
D: TRBD2
length: 17
size: few
V: TRBV7-6

CDR3: CASSEDRGTEAFF
DNA: TGCGCCAGCAGTGAGGACCGGGGCACTGAAGCTTTCTTT
J: TRBJ1-1
D: .
length: 13
size: few
V: TRBV10-1

CDR3: CASSLATGGQETQYF
DNA: TGTGCCAGCAGCTTGGCCACAGGGGGACAAGAGACCCAGTACTTC
J: TRBJ2-5
D: TRBD1
length: 15
size: many
V: TRBV5-5

CDR3: CASSHPGEKLFF
DNA: TGCGCCAGCAGCCATCCGGGCGAAAAACTGTTTTTT
J: TRBJ1-4
D: .
length: 12
size: many
V: TRBV4-1

CDR3: CASSQDLNSKLFF
DNA: TGCGCCAGCAGCCAAGATCTGAACTCCAAACTGTTTTTT
J: TRBJ1-4
D: .
length: 13
size: many
V: TRBV4-1

CDR3: CASSSPGQGPYEQYF
DNA: TGTGCCAGCAGTTCCCCGGGACAGGGCCCCTACGAGCAGTACTTC
J: TRBJ2-7
D: TRBD1
length: 15
size: many
V: TRBV6-6

CDR3: CASSVGQGSNEQYF
DNA: TGTGCCAGCAGCGTAGGACAGGGGTCGAACGAGCAGTACTTC
J: TRBJ2-7
D: TRBD1
length: 14
size: many
V: TRBV9

CDR3: CAISEGRFPETQYF
DNA: TGTGCCATCAGTGAGGGTCGCTTCCCGGAGACCCAGTACTTC
J: TRBJ2-5
D: .
length: 14
size: many
V: TRBV10-3

CDR3: CASSQDPDSTDTQYF
DNA: TGCGCCAGCAGCCAGGATCCGGACAGCACAGATACGCAGTATTTT
J: TRBJ2-3
D: .
length: 15
size: many
V: TRBV4-1

CDR3: CASRGQAGYGYTF
DNA: TGTGCCAGCAGGGGACAGGCAGGCTATGGCTACACCTTC
J: TRBJ1-2
D: TRBD1
length: 13
size: many
V: TRBV12-3/TRBV12-4

CDR3: CASSYTGGLGEAFF
DNA: TGTGCCAGTAGTTACACAGGGGGCCTGGGTGAAGCTTTCTTT
J: TRBJ1-1
D: TRBD1
length: 14
size: .
V: TRBV19

CDR3: CASSFVEGSYGYTF
DNA: TGCGCCAGCAGCTTTGTGGAGGGCTCCTATGGCTACACCTTC
J: TRBJ1-2
D: .
length: 14
size: many
V: TRBV5-1

CDR3: CASSLEDVTNTEAFF
DNA: TGCGCCAGCAGCTTGGAAGATGTCACAAACACTGAAGCTTTCTTT
J: TRBJ1-1
D: .
length: 15
size: many
V: TRBV5-1

CDR3: CASSWDILHSSEAFF
DNA: TGTGCCAGCAGTTGGGACATCCTACATAGTTCTGAAGCTTTCTTT
J: TRBJ1-1
D: .
length: 15
size: .
V: TRBV27

CDR3: CASSSLRGVPLRQYF
DNA: TGTGCCAGCAGCTCTCTGCGGGGGGTACCCCTTAGGCAGTATTTT
J: TRBJ2-3
D: TRBD2
length: 15
size: many
V: TRBV11-2

CDR3: CASGVVRAPNVELFF
DNA: TGTGCCAGCGGGGTTGTGAGGGCTCCCAACGTGGAGCTGTTTTTT
J: TRBJ2-2
D: .
length: 15
size: many
V: TRBV5-8

CDR3: CSAHLDGLGTDTQYF
DNA: TGCAGTGCCCACTTGGATGGACTAGGCACAGATACGCAGTATTTT
J: TRBJ2-3
D: TRBD2
length: 15
size: many
V: TRBV20-1

CDR3: CASSSGTGVDGYTF
DNA: TGCGCCAGCAGCTCTGGCACAGGGGTAGATGGCTACACCTTC
J: TRBJ1-2
D: TRBD1
length: 14
size: many
V: TRBV5-1

CDR3: CAIKGPGAYEQYF
DNA: TGTGCCATCAAAGGACCCGGGGCCTACGAGCAGTACTTC
J: TRBJ2-7
D: .
length: 13
size: many
V: TRBV10-3

CDR3: CASSQLGANVLTF
DNA: TGTGCCAGCTCACAACTTGGGGCCAACGTCCTGACTTTC
J: TRBJ2-6
D: .
length: 13
size: many
V: TRBV18

CDR3: CARRATGQGKETQYF
DNA: TGTGCCAGAAGGGCGACCGGACAGGGGAAAGAGACCCAGTACTTC
J: TRBJ2-5
D: TRBD1
length: 15
size: few
V: TRBV19

CDR3: CATSRDPNTEAFF
DNA: TGTGCCACCAGCAGAGATCCGAACACTGAAGCTTTCTTT
J: TRBJ1-1
D: .
length: 13
size: many
V: TRBV15

CDR3: CSAPPLAVNQPQHF
DNA: TGCAGTGCCCCACCCCTGGCAGTTAATCAGCCCCAGCATTTT
J: TRBJ1-5
D: .
length: 14
size: many
V: TRBV20-1

CDR3: CASRPGTPTPGYTF
DNA: TGTGCCAGCAGACCCGGGACACCGACCCCCGGCTACACCTTC
J: TRBJ1-2
D: .
length: 14
size: many
V: TRBV6-1

CDR3: CASSADLYNEQFF
DNA: TGTGCCAGCAGCGCAGACCTCTACAATGAGCAGTTCTTC
J: TRBJ2-1
D: .
length: 13
size: many
V: TRBV11-2

CDR3: CSARDLAGGHTGELFF
DNA: TGCAGTGCTAGAGATCTAGCGGGGGGGCACACCGGGGAGCTGTTTTTT
J: TRBJ2-2
D: TRBD2
length: 16
size: many
V: TRBV20-1

CDR3: CASSLAVGLAEETQYF
DNA: TGTGCCAGCAGCTTAGCGGTGGGGCTAGCGGAAGAGACCCAGTACTTC
J: TRBJ2-5
D: TRBD2
length: 16
size: few
V: TRBV7-6

CDR3: CASSPIGGAAYNEQFF
DNA: TGTGCCAGCTCACCGATCGGGGGGGCCGCCTACAATGAGCAGTTCTTC
J: TRBJ2-1
D: TRBD2
length: 16
size: many
V: TRBV18

CDR3: CASSLRDLNSPLNF
DNA: TGTGCCAGCAGTCTCCGGGACCTGAATTCACCCCTCAACTTT
J: TRBJ1-6
D: .
length: 14
size: few
V: TRBV6-1

CDR3: CSVGGGGTGITDTQYF
DNA: TGCAGCGTTGGGGGAGGCGGGACAGGGATCACAGATACGCAGTATTTT
J: TRBJ2-3
D: TRBD1
length: 16
size: many
V: TRBV29-1

CDR3: CSASGSNQPQHF
DNA: TGCAGTGCCTCCGGGAGCAATCAGCCCCAGCATTTT
J: TRBJ1-5
D: .
length: 12
size: .
V: TRBV20-1

CDR3: CASSLLAGGRTYEQYF
DNA: TGCGCCAGCAGCCTACTAGCGGGGGGTCGAACCTACGAGCAGTACTTC
J: TRBJ2-7
D: TRBD2
length: 16
size: many
V: TRBV5-1

CDR3: CASSLGQGGEKLFF
DNA: TGTGCCAGCAGCTTAGGACAAGGGGGAGAAAAACTGTTTTTT
J: TRBJ1-4
D: .
length: 14
size: many
V: TRBV7-9

CDR3: CASSSRATYEQYF
DNA: TGTGCCAGCAGCTCTAGGGCCACCTACGAGCAGTACTTC
J: TRBJ2-7
D: .
length: 13
size: many
V: TRBV7-2

CDR3: CSASKTSSNQPQHF
DNA: TGCAGTGCTAGTAAGACGTCAAGCAATCAGCCCCAGCATTTT
J: TRBJ1-5
D: .
length: 14
size: many
V: TRBV20-1

CDR3: CASSVEQGFPYNEQFF
DNA: TGTGCCAGCAGCGTAGAACAGGGGTTCCCCTACAATGAGCAGTTCTTC
J: TRBJ2-1
D: TRBD1
length: 16
size: many
V: TRBV9

CDR3: CASLRGAGGGSQETQYF
DNA: TGTGCCAGCCTCAGAGGAGCGGGGGGAGGGTCGCAAGAGACCCAGTACTTC
J: TRBJ2-5
D: TRBD2
length: 17
size: many
V: TRBV12-3/TRBV12-4

CDR3: CSAGSRKETQYF
DNA: TGCAGTGCTGGAAGTAGAAAAGAGACCCAGTACTTC
J: TRBJ2-5
D: .
length: 12
size: many
V: TRBV20-1

CDR3: CASSSSDRNTGELFF
DNA: TGTGCCAGCAGCTCATCAGACAGGAACACCGGGGAGCTGTTTTTT
J: TRBJ2-2
D: .
length: 15
size: many
V: TRBV7-9